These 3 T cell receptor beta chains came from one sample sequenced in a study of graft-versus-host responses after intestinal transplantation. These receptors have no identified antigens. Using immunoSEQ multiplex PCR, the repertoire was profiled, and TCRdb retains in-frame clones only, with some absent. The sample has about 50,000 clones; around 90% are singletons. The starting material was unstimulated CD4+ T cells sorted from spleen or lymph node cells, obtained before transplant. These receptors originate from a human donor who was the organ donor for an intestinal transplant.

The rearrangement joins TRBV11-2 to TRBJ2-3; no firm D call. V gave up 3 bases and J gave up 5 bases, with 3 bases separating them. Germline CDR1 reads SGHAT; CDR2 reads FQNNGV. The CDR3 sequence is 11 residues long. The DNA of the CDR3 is TGTGCCAGCAGCTTTGAAGATACGCAGTATTTT. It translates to CASSFEDTQYF.

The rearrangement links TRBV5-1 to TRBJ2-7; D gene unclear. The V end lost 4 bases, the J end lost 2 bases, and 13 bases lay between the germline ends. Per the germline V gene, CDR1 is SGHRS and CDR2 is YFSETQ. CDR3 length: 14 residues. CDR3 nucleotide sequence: TGCGCCAGCAGCCAACAAACACCCACCTACGAGCAGTACTTC. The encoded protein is CASSQQTPTYEQYF.

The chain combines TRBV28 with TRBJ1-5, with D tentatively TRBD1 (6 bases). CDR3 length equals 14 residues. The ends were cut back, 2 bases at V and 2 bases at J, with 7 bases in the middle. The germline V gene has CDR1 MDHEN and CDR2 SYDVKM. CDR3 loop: CASSLAGGNQPQHF. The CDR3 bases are TGTGCCAGCAGTTTAGCAGGGGGCAATCAGCCCCAGCATTTT.